The 17 T cell receptor beta chains presented below share a single source sample, sequenced in a study of blood T cell repertoires in COVID-19. Sequencing was performed with immunoSEQ multiplex PCR; in TCRdb, only in-frame clones are kept and a portion is missing. The sample carries approximately 140,000 clones, approximately 90% recorded once. The source material was peripheral blood. These TCRs come from a woman between 40 and 55 years old with acute or convalescent COVID-19.

The genes are TRBV5-5 and TRBJ1-2, with TRBD1 as a possible D gene (5 bases). CDR1 and CDR2 from the germline V gene are SGHKS and YYEKEE (reference sequence). Trimming removed 3 bases from V and 4 bases from J, with 10 bases in between. CDR3 length equals 13 residues. CDR3 amino acids: CASSSAGGYGYTF. The CDR3 nucleotides are TGTGCCAGCAGCTCAGCGGGGGGCTATGGCTACACCTTC. The variable domain in full, with the rest retrieved from reference TRBV5-5 and TRBJ1-2, is DAGVTQSPTHLIKTRGQQVTLRCSPISGHKSVSWYQQVLGQGPQFIFQYYEKEERGRGNFPDRFSARQFPNYSSELNVNALLLGDSALYLCASSSAGGYGYTFGSGTRLTVV.

V usage is TRBV6-5 and J usage is TRBJ1-2, with TRBD1 identical over 9 bases. The CDR3 runs 16 residues. The junction had 7 bases not matched to a gene; V was cut back by 3 bases and J by 2 bases. Germline V gene sequence: CDR1 MNHEY, CDR2 SVGAGI. This chain's CDR3 is CASSYYSDRGNYGYTF. Here the CDR3 DNA reads TGTGCCAGCAGTTATTACTCGGACAGGGGAAACTATGGCTACACCTTC.

The genes are TRBV5-4 and TRBJ2-3; 7 bases are shared with TRBD2. Germline V CDR1 and CDR2: SGHNT, YYREEE (reference sequence). CDR3 length equals 13 residues. V lost 0 bases, J lost 11 bases, and 6 bases stayed unmatched. This CDR3 reads CASSLGVTSMQYF. The CDR3, as DNA: TGTGCCAGCAGCTTGGGAGTGACTAGCATGCAGTATTTT.

The J gene is TRBJ1-5, the V gene TRBV18; D is perhaps TRBD1 (5 bases). The V gene lost 5 bases and the J gene lost 1 base, with 9 bases spanning the gap. CDR1 and CDR2 (germline): KGHSH, LQKENI. This CDR3 has 14 amino acids. CDR3 sequence (DNA): TGTGCCAGCTCAGACGACAGCAGCAATCAGCCCCAGCATTTT. It specifies CASSDDSSNQPQHF.

This sequence joins TRBV6-5 and TRBJ2-7, with 10 bases identical to TRBD2. CDR1 MNHEY and CDR2 SVGAGI come from the germline V gene. The V gene end was trimmed by 5 bases and the J gene end by 0 bases; junction bases not matched to a gene: 4. The CDR3 sequence is 15 residues long. CDR3 coding DNA: TGTGCCAGCAGTCCCGGACTAGCGGTCTCCTACGAGCAGTACTTC. Protein sequence: CASSPGLAVSYEQYF.

The V and J genes are TRBV28 and TRBJ1-2; D is uncertain. This CDR3 is built from 15 residues. The ends were cut back, 2 bases at V and 2 bases at J, with 12 bases in the middle. Germline loops: CDR1 MDHEN, CDR2 SYDVKM. The DNA for the CDR3 is TGTGCCAGCAGTTTAAGCGCAACACCGAACTATGGCTACACCTTC. It codes for CASSLSATPNYGYTF.

The chain links TRBV3-1 (or the pseudogene TRBV3-2) to TRBJ2-1, with D perhaps matching TRBD2 (6 bases). The CDR3 length is 14 residues. Germline assignment: CDR1 LGHDT and CDR2 YNNKEL (reference sequence). V gave up 4 bases and J gave up 4 bases, with 11 bases separating them. As DNA, the CDR3 is TGTGCCAGCAGCCGCGGGGCCCCTTACAATGAGCAGTTCTTC. Its protein is CASSRGAPYNEQFF.

This clone was picked up a small number of times. This chain uses TRBV11-2 with TRBJ1-1, with D uncertain. Trimming took off 3 bases at V and 6 bases at J, with 5 bases between the two ends. From germline, CDR1 is SGHAT and CDR2 FQNNGV. The length of the CDR3 is 11 residues. CDR3 in DNA: TGTGCCAGCAGCTTTGGCCCTGAAGCTTTCTTT. Its translation is CASSFGPEAFF.

The chain links TRBV5-1 to TRBJ2-3, with 7 bases that match TRBD1. The CDR3 is 16 residues long. Germline CDR1 SGHRS, CDR2 YFSETQ. J lost 4 bases, V lost 0 bases, and 8 bases had no gene match. The CDR3 loop reads CASSLGGQRISDTQYF. The CDR3 nucleotides read TGCGCCAGCAGCTTGGGGGGACAGCGCATCTCAGATACGCAGTATTTT.

This rearrangement joins TRBV19 to TRBJ2-7; D not resolved. CDR1 is LNHDA, CDR2 SQIVND, per germline (reference sequence). Trimming shortened V by 1 base and J by 3 bases, and 13 bases separated the two germline ends. The CDR3 totals 15 residues. This chain's CDR3 is CASSIAAQSVYEQYF. In nucleotides, the CDR3 is TGTGCCAGTAGTATAGCTGCCCAGTCCGTCTACGAGCAGTACTTC.

The chain combines TRBV19 with TRBJ1-5; 8 bases are shared with TRBD1. Trimming took 4 bases from V and 6 from J; bases not matched to a gene: 14. The germline CDR1 and CDR2 sequences are LNHDA and SQIVND (reference sequence). The CDR3 consists of 17 residues. The CDR3 sequence: CASSRLGRQGAGQPQHF. The DNA of the CDR3 is TGTGCCAGTAGTAGGCTGGGCCGGCAGGGGGCCGGTCAGCCCCAGCATTTT.

The chain uses TRBV28 and TRBJ2-3, with a possible D match to TRBD2 (7 bases). V was trimmed by 2 bases and J by 5 bases, leaving 11 bases between them. The V gene's germline CDR1 is MDHEN and CDR2 SYDVKM. CDR3 size: 14 residues. The CDR3 loop is CASSLGGAGDTQYF. The CDR3, as DNA: TGTGCCAGCAGTTTAGGGGGGGCCGGAGATACGCAGTATTTT.

Comment on this clone: The sample contains more than one DNA sequence encoding this CDR3. The gene calls are TRBV5-1 and TRBJ2-1; the match to TRBD2 covers 14 bases. CDR1 and CDR2 from the germline V gene are SGHRS and YFSETQ. V was clipped by 4 bases and J by 4 bases; unmatched bases: 10. The CDR3 contains 18 residues. The CDR3 nucleotides are TGCGCCAGCAGCCCTACCGGGACTAGCGGGAGCGGGTACAATGAGCAGTTCTTC. Translation gives CASSPTGTSGSGYNEQFF. The whole variable domain, remainder taken from reference TRBV5-1 and TRBJ2-1, is KAGVTQTPRYLIKTRGQQVTLSCSPISGHRSVSWYQQTPGQGLQFLFEYFSETQRNKGNFPGRFSGRQFSNSRSEMNVSTLELGDSALYLCASSPTGTSGSGYNEQFFGPGTRLTVL.

The V and J genes are TRBV30 and TRBJ1-2, with a tentative D call TRBD1 (6 bases). CDR3 length: 12 residues. Looked up from germline, CDR1 is GTSNPN and CDR2 is SVGIG (reference sequence). V dropped 4 bases and J dropped 3 bases, with 9 bases sitting between them. The DNA of the CDR3 is TGTGCCTGGACCGGACAGCACTATGGCTACACCTTC. Its protein product is CAWTGQHYGYTF.

This clone appeared once. The V and J genes are TRBV12-3 or TRBV12-4 and TRBJ1-5; TRBD1 might be the D (5 bases). This CDR3 is built from 13 residues. Trimming took 5 bases from V and 8 from J, leaving 13 bases between them. In nucleotides, the CDR3 is TGTGCCAGCAGTCCAGACTCAGGGAAGCCCCAGCATTTT. Its protein is CASSPDSGKPQHF.

The V call is TRBV28, the J call TRBJ1-2; 7 bases match TRBD1. V shed 7 bases and J 4 bases; nucleotides not matched to a gene: 9. This CDR3 contains 14 residues. Germline CDR1 reads MDHEN; CDR2 reads SYDVKM. The CDR3 DNA reads as TGTGCCAGCACTCCCTCCCAGGGGGGCTATGGCTACACCTTC. Protein sequence: CASTPSQGGYGYTF.

The J gene is TRBJ2-5, the V gene TRBV6-5; tentative D call: TRBD1 (5 bases). The CDR3 is 14 residues long. Germline assignment: CDR1 MNHEY and CDR2 SVGAGI. Trimming removed 6 bases from V and 0 bases from J, with 11 bases in between. This CDR3 is CASRPQTDQETQYF. CDR3 coding DNA: TGTGCCAGCAGACCCCAGACAGACCAAGAGACCCAGTACTTC.